This TCR beta chain is drawn from a study of identical twins (dated by TCRdb to 2016 to 2017). Some background on the complete study: To test whether fetal clonotypes persist, the study used deep sequencing on TCR alpha and beta repertoires from monozygotic twins, unrelated adults of various ages, and cord blood. To rule out contamination, the twin experiments were replicated at different times with different library preparation protocols.

The library was made by 5' RACE. Sequencing took place on an Illumina HiSeq 2000. Template switching added a universal primer binding site, and the final cDNA carried a unique molecular identifier that allowed TCR cDNA molecules to be counted accurately. Specific primers in the conserved constant-segment region were used to synthesize first-strand cDNA for the TCR alpha and beta chains. To control for contamination, every cDNA library was double barcoded, receiving both a SMART-Mk sample barcode and Illumina barcodes. TruSeq adapter sequences, together with Illumina sample barcodes, were added in two successive PCR steps. The Illumina HiSeq platform was used with custom primers to sequence TCR alpha and beta cDNA libraries. The paper's processing steps were these. MiGEC processed the raw reads to extract unique molecular identifiers, while MiXCR was used to determine the CDR3 positions. Recombination models were inferred per individual with the repgenHMM and IGoR tools using an EM algorithm. The tcR package in R was used for shared clonotype analysis, with sharing normalized by the product of cloneset sizes. To study raw recombination free of thymic and clonal selection effects, out-of-frame nonproductive sequences were analyzed. Using fastp at Q25 and MiXCR, TCRdb reprocessed the public reads and kept productive beta chains. For every CDR3 protein sequence, its rows merge into one entry that carries the most common genes and DNA. TCRdb's processing, not the study's, gives the V and J calls here. Across this sample there are approximately 410,000 distinct CDR3 sequences, with around a sixth seen only once. 9.5% to 15% of the sample lies in the top ten.

Paper-wide results and their limitations: Invariant T cells such as MAIT and iNKT could partly confound zero-insertion analyses, though diverse VJ usage argued against this for most clonotypes. In monozygotic twins, out-of-frame TCR alpha sharing was systematically underestimated by recombination models, although the models agreed with sharing between unrelated individuals. Fewer insertions were carried by abundant cord blood beta clonotypes; a weaker similar trend was observed in young adult naive repertoires, while no such trend was observed in memory repertoires. Because the same donors could not be followed over many years, the conclusions depended on cross-sectional statistical analysis. Excess twin sharing in beta out-of-frame sequences was weaker because fewer shared sequences lowered the signal-to-noise ratio. Compared with coincidental sharing between unrelated individuals, out-of-frame TCR alpha sequences shared between twins showed an excess of sequences with low generation probability.

This clonotype was recorded only once. Its target antigen remains unknown. No base quality values were provided; no much bigger clone lies one nucleotide off. Weak support is all one read offers. Every donor in the study was a healthy Caucasian. Three unrelated non-twin adults were additionally sequenced: a male aged 18 to 30, a male aged 50 to 60 and a female aged 50 to 60. Miltenyi CD45RO+ enrichment and human naive T-cell isolation kits were used to isolate memory (CD45RO+) and naive T cells from PBMC. What was sequenced was naive T cells sorted from blood. The cell subset or site label for this specimen denotes: cells isolated with a human naive T-cell isolation kit. This TCR derives from a man between 50 and 59 years old in good health.

The CDR3 here reads CASSQEGRGRRTNEKLFF. The nucleotide sequence is TGCGCCAGCAGCCAAGAAGGCAGGGGGCGAAGGACTAATGAAAAACTGTTTTTT. The chain is encoded by TRBV4-3 joined to TRBJ1-4; a stretch of 8 junction bases matches TRBD1. Relative to germline, V is missing 0 bases and J is missing 2 bases, with 8 bases of the junction outside any gene match. The CDR3 starts with the cysteine, ends with the phenylalanine, and has 18 residues. Kept here is only the CDR3 DNA, which spans 54 bases and is read in frame from base 1. The germline V gene sets CDR1 to LGHNA and CDR2 to YSLEER.